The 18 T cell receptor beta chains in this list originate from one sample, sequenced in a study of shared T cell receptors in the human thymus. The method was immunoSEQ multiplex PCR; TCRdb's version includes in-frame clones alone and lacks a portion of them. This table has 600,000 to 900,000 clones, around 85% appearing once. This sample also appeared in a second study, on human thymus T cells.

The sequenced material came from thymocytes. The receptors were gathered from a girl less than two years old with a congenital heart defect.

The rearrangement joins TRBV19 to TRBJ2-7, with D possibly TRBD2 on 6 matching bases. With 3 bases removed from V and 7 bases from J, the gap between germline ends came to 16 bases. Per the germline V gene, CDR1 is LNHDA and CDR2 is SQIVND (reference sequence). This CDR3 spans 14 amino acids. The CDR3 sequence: CASSIGTDVLEQYF. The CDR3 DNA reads TGTGCCAGTAGTATCGGGACTGACGTCTTGGAGCAGTACTTC. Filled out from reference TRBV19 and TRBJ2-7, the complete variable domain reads DGGITQSPKYLFRKEGQNVTLSCEQNLNHDAMYWYRQDPGQGLRLIYYSQIVNDFQKGDIAEGYSVSREKKESFPLTVTSAQKNPTAFYLCASSIGTDVLEQYFGPGTRLTVT.

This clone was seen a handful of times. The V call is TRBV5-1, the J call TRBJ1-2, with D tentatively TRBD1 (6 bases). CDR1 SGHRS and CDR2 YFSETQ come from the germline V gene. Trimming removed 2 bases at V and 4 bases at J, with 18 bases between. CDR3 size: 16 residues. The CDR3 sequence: CASSLRRGGTFYGYTF. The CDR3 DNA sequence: TGCGCCAGCAGCTTACGGCGGGGGGGCACTTTCTATGGCTACACCTTC.

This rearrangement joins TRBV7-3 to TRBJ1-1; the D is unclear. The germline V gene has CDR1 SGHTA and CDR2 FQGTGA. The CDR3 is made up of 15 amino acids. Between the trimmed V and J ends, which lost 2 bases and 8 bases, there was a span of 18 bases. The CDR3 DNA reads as TGTGCCAGCAGCTTAGGTCCCCGCGCGGCCCCCGAAGCTTTCTTT. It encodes CASSLGPRAAPEAFF.

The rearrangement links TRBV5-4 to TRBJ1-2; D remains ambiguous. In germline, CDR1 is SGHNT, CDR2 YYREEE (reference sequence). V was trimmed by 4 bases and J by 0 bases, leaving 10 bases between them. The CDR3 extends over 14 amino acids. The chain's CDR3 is CASSPSDTNYGYTF. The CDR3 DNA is TGTGCCAGCAGCCCAAGCGATACTAACTATGGCTACACCTTC.

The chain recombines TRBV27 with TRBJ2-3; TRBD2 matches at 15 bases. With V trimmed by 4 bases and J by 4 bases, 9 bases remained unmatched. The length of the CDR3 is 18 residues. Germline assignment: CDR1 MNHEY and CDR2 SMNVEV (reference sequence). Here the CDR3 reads CASSWRTSGGAGADTQYF. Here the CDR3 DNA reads TGTGCCAGCAGTTGGAGGACTAGCGGGGGGGCCGGAGCAGATACGCAGTATTTT.

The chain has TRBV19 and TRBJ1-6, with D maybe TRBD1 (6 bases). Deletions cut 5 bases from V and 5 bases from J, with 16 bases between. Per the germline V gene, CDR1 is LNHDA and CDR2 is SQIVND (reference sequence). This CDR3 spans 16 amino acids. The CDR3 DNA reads TGTGCCAGTAGTTCCTCGACAGGAGAGGATAATTCACCCCTCCACTTT. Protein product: CASSSSTGEDNSPLHF.

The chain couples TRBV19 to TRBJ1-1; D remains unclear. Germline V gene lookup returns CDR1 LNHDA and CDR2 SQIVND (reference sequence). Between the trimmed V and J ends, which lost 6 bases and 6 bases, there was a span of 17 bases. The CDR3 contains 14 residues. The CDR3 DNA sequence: TGTGCCAGTAGGGCGACCGCCCGAGGTCCTGAAGCTTTCTTT. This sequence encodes CASRATARGPEAFF.

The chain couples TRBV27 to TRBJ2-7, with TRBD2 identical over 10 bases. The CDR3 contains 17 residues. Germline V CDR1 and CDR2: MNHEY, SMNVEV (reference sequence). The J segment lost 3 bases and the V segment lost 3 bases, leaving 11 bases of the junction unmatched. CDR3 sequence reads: CASSFKRGGRTVYEQYF. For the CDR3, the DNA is TGTGCCAGCAGTTTTAAGCGGGGGGGCCGTACTGTCTACGAGCAGTACTTC.

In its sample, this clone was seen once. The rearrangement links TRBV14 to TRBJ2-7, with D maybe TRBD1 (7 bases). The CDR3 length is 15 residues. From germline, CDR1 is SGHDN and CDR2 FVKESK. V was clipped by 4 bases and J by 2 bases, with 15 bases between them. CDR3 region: CASSPPGGIPYEQYF. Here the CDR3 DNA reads TGTGCCAGCAGCCCCCCAGGGGGGATCCCCTACGAGCAGTACTTC. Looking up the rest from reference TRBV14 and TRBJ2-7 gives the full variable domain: EAGVTQFPSHSVIEKGQTVTLRCDPISGHDNLYWYRRVMGKEIKFLLHFVKESKQDESGMPNNRFLAERTGGTYSTLKVQPAELEDSGVYFCASSPPGGIPYEQYFGPGTRLTVT.

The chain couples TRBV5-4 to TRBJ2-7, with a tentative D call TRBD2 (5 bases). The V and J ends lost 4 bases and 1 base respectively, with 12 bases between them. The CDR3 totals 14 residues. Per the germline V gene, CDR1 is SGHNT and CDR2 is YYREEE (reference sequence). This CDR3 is CASSPGLVSYEQYF. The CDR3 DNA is TGTGCCAGCAGCCCCGGACTTGTTTCCTACGAGCAGTACTTC.

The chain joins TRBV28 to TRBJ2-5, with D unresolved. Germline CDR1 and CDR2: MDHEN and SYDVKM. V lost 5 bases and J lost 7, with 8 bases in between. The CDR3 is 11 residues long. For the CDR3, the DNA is TGTGCCAGCAGTACCGAGCGGACCCAGTACTTC. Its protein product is CASSTERTQYF.

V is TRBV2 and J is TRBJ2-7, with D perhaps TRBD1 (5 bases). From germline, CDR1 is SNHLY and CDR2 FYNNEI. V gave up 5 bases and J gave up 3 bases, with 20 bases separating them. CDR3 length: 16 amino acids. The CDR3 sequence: CASSKIRQCSGYEQYF. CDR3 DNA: TGTGCCAGCAGTAAAATTAGACAGTGCAGTGGCTACGAGCAGTACTTC. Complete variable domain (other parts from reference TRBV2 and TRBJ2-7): EPEVTQTPSHQVTQMGQEVILRCVPISNHLYFYWYRQILGQKVEFLVSFYNNEISEKSEIFDDQFSVERPDGSNFTLKIRSTKLEDSAMYFCASSKIRQCSGYEQYFGPGTRLTVT.

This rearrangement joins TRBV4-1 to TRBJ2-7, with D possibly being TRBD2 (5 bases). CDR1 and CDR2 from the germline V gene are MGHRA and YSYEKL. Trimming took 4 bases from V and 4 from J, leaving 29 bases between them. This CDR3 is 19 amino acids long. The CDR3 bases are TGCGCCAGCAGCCCCGCGGACGGCCTCCGCCTATACGGGGAATACGAGCAGTACTTC. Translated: CASSPADGLRLYGEYEQYF.

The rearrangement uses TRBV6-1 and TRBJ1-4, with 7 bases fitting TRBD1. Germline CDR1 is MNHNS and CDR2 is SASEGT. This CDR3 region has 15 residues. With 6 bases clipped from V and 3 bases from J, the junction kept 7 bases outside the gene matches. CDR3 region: CASRGQQGANEKLFF. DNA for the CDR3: TGTGCCAGCAGGGGACAGCAGGGGGCTAATGAAAAACTGTTTTTT.

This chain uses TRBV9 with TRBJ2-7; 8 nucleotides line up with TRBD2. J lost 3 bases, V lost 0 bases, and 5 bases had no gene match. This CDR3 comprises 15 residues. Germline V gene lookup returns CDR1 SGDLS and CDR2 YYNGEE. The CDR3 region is CASSVEAGEDYEQYF. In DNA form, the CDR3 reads TGTGCCAGCAGCGTAGAAGCGGGGGAAGACTACGAGCAGTACTTC.

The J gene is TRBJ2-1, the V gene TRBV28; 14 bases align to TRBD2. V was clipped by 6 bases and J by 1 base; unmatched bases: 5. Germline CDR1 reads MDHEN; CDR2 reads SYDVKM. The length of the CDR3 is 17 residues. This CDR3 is CASRPTSGGASYNEQFF. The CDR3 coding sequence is TGTGCCAGCAGACCGACTAGCGGGGGGGCATCCTACAATGAGCAGTTCTTC.

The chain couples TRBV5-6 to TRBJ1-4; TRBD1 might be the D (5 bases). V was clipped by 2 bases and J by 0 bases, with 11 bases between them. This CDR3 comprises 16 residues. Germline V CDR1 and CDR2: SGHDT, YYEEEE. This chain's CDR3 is CASSLTDRATNEKLFF. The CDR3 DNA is TGTGCCAGCAGCTTAACTGACAGAGCAACTAATGAAAAACTGTTTTTT.

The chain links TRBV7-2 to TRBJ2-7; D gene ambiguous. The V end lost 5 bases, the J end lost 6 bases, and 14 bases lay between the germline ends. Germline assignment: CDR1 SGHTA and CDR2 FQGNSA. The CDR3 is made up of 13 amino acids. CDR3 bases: TGTGCCAGCAGCCTGACTCACATGAGCGAGCAGTACTTC. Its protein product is CASSLTHMSEQYF.